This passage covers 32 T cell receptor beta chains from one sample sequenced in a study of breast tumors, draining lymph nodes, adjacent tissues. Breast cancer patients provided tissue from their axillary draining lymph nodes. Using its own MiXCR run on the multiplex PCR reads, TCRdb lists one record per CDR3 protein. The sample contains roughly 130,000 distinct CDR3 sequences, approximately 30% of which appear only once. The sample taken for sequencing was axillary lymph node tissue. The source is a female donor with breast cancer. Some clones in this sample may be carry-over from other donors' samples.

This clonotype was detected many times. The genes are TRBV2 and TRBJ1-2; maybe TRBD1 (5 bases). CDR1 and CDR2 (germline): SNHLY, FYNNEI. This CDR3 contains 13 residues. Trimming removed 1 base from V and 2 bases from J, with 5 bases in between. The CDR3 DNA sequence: TGTGCCAGCAGTGAAGGACAGAACTATGGCTACACCTTC. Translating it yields CASSEGQNYGYTF.

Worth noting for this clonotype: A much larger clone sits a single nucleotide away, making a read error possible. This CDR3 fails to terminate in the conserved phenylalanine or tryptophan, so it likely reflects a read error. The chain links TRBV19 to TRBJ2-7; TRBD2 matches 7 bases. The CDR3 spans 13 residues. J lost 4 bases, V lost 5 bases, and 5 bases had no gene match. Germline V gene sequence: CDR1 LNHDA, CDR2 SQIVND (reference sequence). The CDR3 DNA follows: TGTGCCAGTAGTGCGGGGGAGCGGTACGAGCAGTACCTC. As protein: CASSAGERYEQYL.

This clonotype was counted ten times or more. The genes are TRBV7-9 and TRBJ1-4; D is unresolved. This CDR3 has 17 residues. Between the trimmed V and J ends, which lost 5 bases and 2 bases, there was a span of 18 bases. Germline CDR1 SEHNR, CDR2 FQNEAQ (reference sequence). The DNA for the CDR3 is TGTGCCAGCAGCCCTGGGAGGGATATCATGACTAATGAAAAACTGTTTTTT. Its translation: CASSPGRDIMTNEKLFF.

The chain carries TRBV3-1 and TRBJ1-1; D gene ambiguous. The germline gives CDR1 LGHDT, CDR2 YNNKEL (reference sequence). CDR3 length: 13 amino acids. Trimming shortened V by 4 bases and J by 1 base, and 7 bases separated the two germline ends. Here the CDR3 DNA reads TGTGCCAGCAGCCTAAGACCGAACACTGAAGCTTTCTTT. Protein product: CASSLRPNTEAFF.

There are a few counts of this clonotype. The CDR3 bases are TGTGCCAGCGGGGGGGACAATGAGCAGTTCTTC. As protein: CASGGDNEQFF. The chain combines TRBV6-2 or TRBV6-3 with TRBJ2-1; 7 nucleotides match TRBD2. In germline, CDR1 is MNHEY, CDR2 SVGEGT. The CDR3 covers 11 residues. Unmatched junction bases numbered 0, after V lost 8 bases and J lost 5 bases.

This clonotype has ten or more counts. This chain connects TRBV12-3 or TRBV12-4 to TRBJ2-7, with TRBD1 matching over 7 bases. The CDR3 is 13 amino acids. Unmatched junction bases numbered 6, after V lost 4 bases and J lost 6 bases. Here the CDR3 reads CASSWTGDSEQYF. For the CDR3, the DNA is TGTGCCAGCAGTTGGACAGGAGATAGCGAGCAGTACTTC.

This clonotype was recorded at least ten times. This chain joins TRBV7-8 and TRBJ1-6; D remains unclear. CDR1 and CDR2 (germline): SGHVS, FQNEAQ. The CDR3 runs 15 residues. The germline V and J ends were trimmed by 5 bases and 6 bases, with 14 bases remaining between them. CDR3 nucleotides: TGTGCCAGCAGCCCCCAGAATCCCGCTAATTCACCCCTCCACTTT. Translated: CASSPQNPANSPLHF.

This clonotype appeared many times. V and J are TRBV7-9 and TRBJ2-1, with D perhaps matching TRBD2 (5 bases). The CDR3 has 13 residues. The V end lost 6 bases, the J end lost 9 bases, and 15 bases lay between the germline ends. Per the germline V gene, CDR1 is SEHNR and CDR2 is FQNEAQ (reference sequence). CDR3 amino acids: CASSERESSEQFF. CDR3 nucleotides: TGTGCCAGCAGTGAGAGGGAAAGTTCTGAGCAGTTCTTC.

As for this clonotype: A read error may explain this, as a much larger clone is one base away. The CDR3 loop reads CASSAHRAVNQPQHF. The CDR3 bases are TGTGCCAGCAGCGCACACAGGGCGGTGAATCAGCCCCAGCATTTT. The V call is TRBV6-1, the J call TRBJ1-5; D might be TRBD1 (6 bases). The CDR3 extends over 15 amino acids. V was trimmed by 6 bases and J by 4 bases, leaving 16 bases between them. Germline V gene data show CDR1 as MNHNS and CDR2 as SASEGT.

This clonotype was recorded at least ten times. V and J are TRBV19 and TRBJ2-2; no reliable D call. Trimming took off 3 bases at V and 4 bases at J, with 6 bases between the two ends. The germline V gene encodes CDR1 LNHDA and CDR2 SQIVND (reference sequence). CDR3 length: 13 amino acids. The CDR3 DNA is TGTGCCAGTAGTATTAGAATCACCGGGGAGCTGTTTTTT. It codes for CASSIRITGELFF.

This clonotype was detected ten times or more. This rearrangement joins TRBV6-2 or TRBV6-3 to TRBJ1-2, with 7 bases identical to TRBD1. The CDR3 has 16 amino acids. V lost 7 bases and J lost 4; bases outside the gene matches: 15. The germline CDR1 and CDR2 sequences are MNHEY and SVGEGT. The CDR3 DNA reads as TGTGCCAGCAAGAGAAAGTCGACAGGGTTGGGCTATGGCTACACCTTC. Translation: CASKRKSTGLGYGYTF.

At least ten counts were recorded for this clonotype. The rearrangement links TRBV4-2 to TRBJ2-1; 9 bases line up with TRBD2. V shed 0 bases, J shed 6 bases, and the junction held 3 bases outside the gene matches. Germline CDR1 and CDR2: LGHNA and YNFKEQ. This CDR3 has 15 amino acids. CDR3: CASSQDVRGGNEQFF. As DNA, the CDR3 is TGTGCCAGCAGCCAAGATGTGCGGGGGGGCAATGAGCAGTTCTTC.

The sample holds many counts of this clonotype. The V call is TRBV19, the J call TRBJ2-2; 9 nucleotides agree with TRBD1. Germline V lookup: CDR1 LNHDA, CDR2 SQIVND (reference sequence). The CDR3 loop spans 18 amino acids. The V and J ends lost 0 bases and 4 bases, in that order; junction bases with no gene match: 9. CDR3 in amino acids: CASSIDHFRTGVTGELFF. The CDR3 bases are TGTGCCAGTAGTATAGATCACTTCCGGACAGGGGTCACCGGGGAGCTGTTTTTT. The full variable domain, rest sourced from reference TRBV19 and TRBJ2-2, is DGGITQSPKYLFRKEGQNVTLSCEQNLNHDAMYWYRQDPGQGLRLIYYSQIVNDFQKGDIAEGYSVSREKKESFPLTVTSAQKNPTAFYLCASSIDHFRTGVTGELFFGEGSRLTVL.

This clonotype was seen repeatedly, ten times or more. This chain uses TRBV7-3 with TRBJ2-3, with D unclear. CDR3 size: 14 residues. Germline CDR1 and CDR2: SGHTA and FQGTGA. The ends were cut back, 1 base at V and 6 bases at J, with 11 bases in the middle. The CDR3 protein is CASSLMSSGDTQYF. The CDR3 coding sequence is TGTGCCAGCAGCTTAATGAGTTCCGGGGATACGCAGTATTTT.

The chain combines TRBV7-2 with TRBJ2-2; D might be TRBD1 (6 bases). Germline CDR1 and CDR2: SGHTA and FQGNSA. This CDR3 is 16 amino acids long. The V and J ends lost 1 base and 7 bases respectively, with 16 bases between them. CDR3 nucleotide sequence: TGTGCCAGCAGCTTAGGAACAGGGTTGTACATCGGGGAGCTGTTTTTT. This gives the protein CASSLGTGLYIGELFF.

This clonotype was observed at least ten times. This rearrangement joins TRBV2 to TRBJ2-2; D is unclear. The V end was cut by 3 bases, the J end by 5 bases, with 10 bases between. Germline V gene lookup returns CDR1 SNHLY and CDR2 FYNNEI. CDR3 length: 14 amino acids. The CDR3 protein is CASSDTQRTGELFF. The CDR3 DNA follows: TGTGCCAGCAGTGATACGCAGCGAACCGGGGAGCTGTTTTTT.

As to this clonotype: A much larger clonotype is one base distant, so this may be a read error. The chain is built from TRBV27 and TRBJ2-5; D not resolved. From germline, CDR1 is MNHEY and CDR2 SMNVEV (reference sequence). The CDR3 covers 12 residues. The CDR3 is CASSSVSESQYF. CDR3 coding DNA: TGTGCCAGCAGTTCAGTCTCGGAGAGCCAGTACTTC.

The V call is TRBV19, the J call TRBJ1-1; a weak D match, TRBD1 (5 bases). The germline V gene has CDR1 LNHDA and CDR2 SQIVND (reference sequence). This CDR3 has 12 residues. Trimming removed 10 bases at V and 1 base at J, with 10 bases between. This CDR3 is CATGTGNTEAFF. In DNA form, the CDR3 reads TGTGCCACCGGCACAGGGAACACTGAAGCTTTCTTT.

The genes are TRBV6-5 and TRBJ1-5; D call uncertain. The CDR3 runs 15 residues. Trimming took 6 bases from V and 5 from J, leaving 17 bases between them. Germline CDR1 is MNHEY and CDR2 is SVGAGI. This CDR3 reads CASRAPGAGHQPQHF. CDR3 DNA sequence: TGTGCCAGCAGAGCACCGGGAGCCGGCCATCAGCCCCAGCATTTT.

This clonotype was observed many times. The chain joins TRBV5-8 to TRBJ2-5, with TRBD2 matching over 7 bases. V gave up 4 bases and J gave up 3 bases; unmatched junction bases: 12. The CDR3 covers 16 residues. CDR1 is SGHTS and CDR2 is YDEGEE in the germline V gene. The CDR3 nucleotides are TGTGCCAGCAGCCCAAACTTAGCGGGCGCTGAAGAGACCCAGTACTTC. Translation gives CASSPNLAGAEETQYF.

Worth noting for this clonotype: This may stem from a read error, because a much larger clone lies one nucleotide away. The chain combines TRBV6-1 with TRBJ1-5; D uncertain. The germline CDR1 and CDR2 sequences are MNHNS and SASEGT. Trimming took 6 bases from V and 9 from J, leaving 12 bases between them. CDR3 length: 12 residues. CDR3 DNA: TGTGCCAGCAGGGACCAGGATCTGCCCCAGCATTTT. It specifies CASRDQDLPQHF.

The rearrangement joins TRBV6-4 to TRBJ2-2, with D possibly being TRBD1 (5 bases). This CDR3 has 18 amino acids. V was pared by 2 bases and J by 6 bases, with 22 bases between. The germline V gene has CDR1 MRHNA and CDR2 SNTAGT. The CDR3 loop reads CASSDHKVRAIRSGELFF. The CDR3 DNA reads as TGTGCCAGCAGTGACCACAAAGTCAGGGCGATTCGGTCCGGGGAGCTGTTTTTT.

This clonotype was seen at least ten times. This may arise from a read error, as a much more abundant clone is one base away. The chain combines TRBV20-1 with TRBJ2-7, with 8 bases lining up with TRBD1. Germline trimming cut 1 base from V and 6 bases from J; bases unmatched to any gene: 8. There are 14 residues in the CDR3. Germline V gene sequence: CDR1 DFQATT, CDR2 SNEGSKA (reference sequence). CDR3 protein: CSARVGQDTSEQYF. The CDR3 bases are TGCAGTGCTAGAGTGGGACAGGATACCTCCGAGCAGTACTTC.

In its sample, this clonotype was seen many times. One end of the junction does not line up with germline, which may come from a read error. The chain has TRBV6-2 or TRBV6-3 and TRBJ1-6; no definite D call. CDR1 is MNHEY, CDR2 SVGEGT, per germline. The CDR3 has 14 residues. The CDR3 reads CASSHSRERSPLHF. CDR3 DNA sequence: TGTGCCAGCAGTCACTCGAGGGAACGATCACCCCTCCACTTT.

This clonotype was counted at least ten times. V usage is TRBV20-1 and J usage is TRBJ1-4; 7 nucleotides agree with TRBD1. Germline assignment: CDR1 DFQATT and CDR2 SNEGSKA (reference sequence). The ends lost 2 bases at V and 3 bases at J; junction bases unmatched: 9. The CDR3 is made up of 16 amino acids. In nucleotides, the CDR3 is TGCAGTGCTAGAACCCCCAGGGACAGTCCTAATGAAAAACTGTTTTTT. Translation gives CSARTPRDSPNEKLFF.

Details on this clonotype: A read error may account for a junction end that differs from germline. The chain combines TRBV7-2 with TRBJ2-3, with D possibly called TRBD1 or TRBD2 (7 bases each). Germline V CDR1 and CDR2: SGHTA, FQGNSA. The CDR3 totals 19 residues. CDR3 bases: TGTGCCAGCAGGGGGGGGGGTGACAGGGCCAATTACTACACAGATACGCAGTATTTC. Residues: CASRGGGDRANYYTDTQYF.

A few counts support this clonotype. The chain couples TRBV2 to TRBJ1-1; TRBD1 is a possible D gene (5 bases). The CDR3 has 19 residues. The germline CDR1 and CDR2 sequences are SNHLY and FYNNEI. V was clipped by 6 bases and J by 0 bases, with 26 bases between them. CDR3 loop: CASRETKGAAILLNTEAFF. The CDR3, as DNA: TGTGCCAGCAGAGAGACGAAAGGGGCGGCCATACTTTTGAACACTGAAGCTTTCTTT. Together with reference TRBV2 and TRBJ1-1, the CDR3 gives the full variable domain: EPEVTQTPSHQVTQMGQEVILRCVPISNHLYFYWYRQILGQKVEFLVSFYNNEISEKSEIFDDQFSVERPDGSNFTLKIRSTKLEDSAMYFCASRETKGAAILLNTEAFFGQGTRLTVV.

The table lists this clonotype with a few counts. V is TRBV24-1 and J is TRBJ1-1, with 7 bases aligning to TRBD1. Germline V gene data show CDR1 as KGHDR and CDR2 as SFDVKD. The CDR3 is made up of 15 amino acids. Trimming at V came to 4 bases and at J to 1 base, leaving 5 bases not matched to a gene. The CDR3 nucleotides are TGTGCCACCAGTGACCCCCGACAGGGGAACACTGAAGCTTTCTTT. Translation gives CATSDPRQGNTEAFF.

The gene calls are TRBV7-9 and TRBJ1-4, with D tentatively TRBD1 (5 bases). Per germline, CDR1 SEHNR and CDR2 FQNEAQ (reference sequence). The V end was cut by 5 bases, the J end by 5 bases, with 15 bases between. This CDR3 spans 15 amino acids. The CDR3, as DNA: TGTGCCAGCAGCGCGCAGGGAATTGAGAATGAAAAACTGTTTTTT. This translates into CASSAQGIENEKLFF.

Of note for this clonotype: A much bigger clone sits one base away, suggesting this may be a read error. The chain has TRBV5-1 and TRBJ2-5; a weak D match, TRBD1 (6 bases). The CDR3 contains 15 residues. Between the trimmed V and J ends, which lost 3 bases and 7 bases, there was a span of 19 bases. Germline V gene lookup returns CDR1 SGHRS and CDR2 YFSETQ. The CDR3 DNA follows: TGCGCCAGCAGCTGGGCAGGGGCAACCCACGGGACCCAGTACTTC. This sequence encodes CASSWAGATHGTQYF.

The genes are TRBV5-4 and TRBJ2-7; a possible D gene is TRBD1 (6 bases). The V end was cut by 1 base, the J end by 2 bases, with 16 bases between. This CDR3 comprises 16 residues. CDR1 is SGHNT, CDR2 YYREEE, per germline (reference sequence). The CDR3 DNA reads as TGTGCCAGCAGCTTGCCAGGGGCCGCGGGTACCTACGAGCAGTACTTC. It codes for CASSLPGAAGTYEQYF.

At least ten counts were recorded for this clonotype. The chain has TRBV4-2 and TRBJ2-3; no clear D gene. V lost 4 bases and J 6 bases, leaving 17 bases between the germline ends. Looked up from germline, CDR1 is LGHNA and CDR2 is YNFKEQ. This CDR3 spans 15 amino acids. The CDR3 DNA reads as TGTGCCAGCAGCCTCAAACATGGAGACGTGGATACGCAGTATTTT. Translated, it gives CASSLKHGDVDTQYF.